Below, 10 T cell receptor beta chains from the same sample are listed, as sequenced in a study of shared clonotypes between healthy human individuals. Data came from immunoSEQ multiplex PCR; TCRdb stores just in-frame clones and leaves some out. Of some 2,000,000 clones listed, 85% to 95% were seen once; the top ten hold more than 0.1%. Sequencing used naive CD4+ T cells sorted from blood. Subset specified: CD45RA+ positively selected. These receptors came from a man aged 18 to 29 in good health.

This clone has just one count. The V and J genes are TRBV9 and TRBJ2-3; D may be TRBD2 (6 bases). Germline values: CDR1 SGDLS, CDR2 YYNGEE. Trimming stripped 2 bases from V and 0 bases from J, with 16 bases between. The CDR3 has 17 residues. This chain's CDR3 is CASSVGGASSSTDTQYF. The CDR3 DNA reads TGTGCCAGCAGCGTGGGGGGTGCTAGTTCTAGCACAGATACGCAGTATTTT.

Notes on this clone: Distinct nucleotide sequences in the sample also encode this CDR3. The chain links TRBV6-6 to TRBJ2-2; 10 bases line up with TRBD2. In germline, CDR1 is MNHNY, CDR2 SVGAGI (reference sequence). V lost 2 bases and J lost 1; bases outside the gene matches: 1. This CDR3 spans 16 amino acids. DNA for the CDR3: TGTGCCAGCAGTTACAGACTAGCGGGGAACACCGGGGAGCTGTTTTTT. Translated, it gives CASSYRLAGNTGELFF.

V gene TRBV30 combines with J gene TRBJ2-7, with 9 positions matching TRBD2. The V gene end was trimmed by 3 bases and the J gene end by 4 bases; junction bases not matched to a gene: 4. Germline values: CDR1 GTSNPN, CDR2 SVGIG (reference sequence). There are 13 residues in the CDR3. The CDR3 sequence is CAWRGSGSYEQYF. CDR3 sequence (DNA): TGTGCCTGGAGAGGTAGCGGGAGTTACGAGCAGTACTTC.

The CDR3 DNA sequence: TGTGCCACCAGCAGGAGCGGGACTGGGAATGAAAAACTGTTTTTT. Translated, it gives CATSRSGTGNEKLFF. V and J are TRBV15 and TRBJ1-4, with D maybe TRBD1 (5 bases). CDR1 LNHNV and CDR2 YYDKDF come from the germline V gene (reference sequence). V was pared by 3 bases and J by 5 bases, with 13 bases between. The length of the CDR3 is 15 residues. The complete variable domain, with remaining parts taken from reference TRBV15 and TRBJ1-4, reads DAMVIQNPRYQVTQFGKPVTLSCSQTLNHNVMYWYQQKSSQAPKLLFHYYDKDFNNEADTPDNFQSRRPNTSFCFLDIRSPGLGDTAMYLCATSRSGTGNEKLFFGSGTQLSVL.

The table lists this clone with a count of one. This sequence joins TRBV2 and TRBJ2-1, with 8 bases fitting TRBD1. The CDR3 is 15 amino acids. Trimming at V came to 6 bases and at J to 7 bases, leaving 11 bases not matched to a gene. Per the germline V gene, CDR1 is SNHLY and CDR2 is FYNNEI. The CDR3 DNA reads as TGTGCCAGCAGAACGGGCCGACAGGGGTGGAATGAGCAGTTCTTC. Encoded protein: CASRTGRQGWNEQFF.

This clone was recorded at least ten times. The sample carries other DNA sequences with the same CDR3. V and J are TRBV7-8 and TRBJ2-7; 7 bases match TRBD1. Per germline, CDR1 SGHVS and CDR2 FQNEAQ. Germline trimming cut 5 bases from V and 3 bases from J; bases unmatched to any gene: 4. The CDR3 is made up of 13 amino acids. CDR3 region: CASSIGQVYEQYF. The CDR3 DNA sequence: TGTGCCAGCAGCATCGGACAGGTCTACGAGCAGTACTTC.

This chain joins TRBV5-1 and TRBJ2-5; 14 nucleotides align to TRBD2. This CDR3 has 17 residues. Germline CDR1 reads SGHRS; CDR2 reads YFSETQ. V was pared by 4 bases and J by 5 bases, with 10 bases of the junction left unmatched. CDR3 nucleotides: TGCGCCAGCAGCCGAAGCGGACTAGCGGGAGGTATGGAGACCCAGTACTTC. Amino acids: CASSRSGLAGGMETQYF.

The rearrangement uses TRBV5-1 and TRBJ2-4; D gene unclear. Germline-derived CDR1 and CDR2 are SGHRS and YFSETQ. V lost 1 base and J lost 13, with 3 bases in between. The CDR3 contains 9 residues. The CDR3 reads CASSLKQYF. In nucleotides, the CDR3 is TGCGCCAGCAGCTTGAAACAGTACTTC.

About this clone itself: The sample carries other DNA sequences with the same CDR3. J is TRBJ1-2 and V is TRBV27; D not certain. The CDR3 spans 14 residues. CDR1 is MNHEY and CDR2 is SMNVEV in the germline V gene (reference sequence). The V end was cut by 3 bases, the J end by 2 bases, with 10 bases between. CDR3 sequence reads: CASSFSGRNYGYTF. The CDR3 nucleotides are TGTGCCAGCAGTTTTTCCGGGAGAAACTATGGCTACACCTTC.

In regard to this clone: Other nucleotide sequences from this sample produce the same CDR3. The gene calls are TRBV6-1 and TRBJ2-5; D remains ambiguous. Trimming cost V 2 bases and J 1 base, with 5 bases left between them. CDR1 and CDR2 (germline): MNHNS, SASEGT. The CDR3 loop spans 13 amino acids. DNA of the CDR3: TGTGCCAGCAGTGAAAGAACCCAAGAGACCCAGTACTTC. Its translation is CASSERTQETQYF.